This T cell receptor beta chain emerged from a study of identical twins. Study-wide findings and caveats: Within beta out-of-frame sequences, the excess sharing observed between twins was weaker. Zero-insertion analyses might be partly confounded by invariant T cells like MAIT and iNKT. Clonotypes of the beta chain that were abundant in cord blood carried fewer insertions (memory repertoires showed none).

V gave up 6 bases and J gave up 3 bases; unmatched junction bases: 5. The CDR3 is made up of 14 amino acids. In this sample, this clonotype turned up many times. No antigen is known for it. All donors comprised healthy Caucasians. TCRdb redid the calling of the 5' RACE reads with MiXCR, one entry per CDR3 protein. Of approximately 530,000 distinct CDR3 sequences in the sample, 20% to 25% were seen once. This sample was also put to use in a study of yellow fever vaccine responses in identical twins.

The clonotype comes from a woman aged 18-29 years in good health. The rearrangement links TRBV12-3 or TRBV12-4 to TRBJ2-3; 8 bases are a match to TRBD1. Sequencing was done on a sample of CD4+ T cells sorted from blood. The CDR3 sequence: CASSPTGGTDTQYF. The CDR3 coding sequence is TGTGCCAGCAGCCCCACAGGGGGAACAGATACGCAGTATTTT.